The 8 T cell receptor beta chains below come from one sample, sequenced in a study of graft-versus-host responses after intestinal transplantation. Their recognized antigens are unknown. Clones were sequenced by immunoSEQ multiplex PCR, and TCRdb holds only the in-frame ones, with some missing. Of 90,000 or so clones listed, roughly 80% are singletons. Sequenced here: unstimulated CD4+ T cells sorted from spleen or lymph node cells, sampled before intestinal transplant. These TCRs come from a human donor who received an intestinal transplant.

This chain connects TRBV6-1 to TRBJ2-5, with D uncertain. V lost 7 bases to trimming and J lost 0 bases, with 12 bases between them. There are 14 residues in the CDR3. In germline, CDR1 is MNHNS, CDR2 SASEGT. CDR3 sequence (DNA): TGTGCCAGCAAGAACTCAGCGTACCAAGAGACCCAGTACTTC. Residues: CASKNSAYQETQYF.

This chain uses TRBV5-4 with TRBJ2-7; the D gene is possibly TRBD2 (6 bases). Trimming took 3 bases from V and 6 from J, leaving 22 bases between them. The CDR3 runs 16 residues. Germline V gives CDR1 SGHNT, CDR2 YYREEE (reference sequence). The CDR3 sequence: CASSWGGGTGLPEQYF. The CDR3 coding sequence is TGTGCCAGCAGCTGGGGAGGTGGGACGGGGCTCCCCGAGCAGTACTTC.

J is TRBJ2-3 and V is TRBV10-3, with 9 positions matching TRBD2. The CDR3 runs to 16 residues. The V gene end was trimmed by 0 bases and the J gene end by 5 bases; junction bases not matched to a gene: 6. CDR1 and CDR2 from the germline V gene are ENHRY and SYGVKD. CDR3 nucleotide sequence: TGTGCCATCAGTGAGTCCGTGGCGGGAGGGCAAGATACGCAGTATTTT. Amino acid sequence: CAISESVAGGQDTQYF.

This chain links TRBV28 with TRBJ2-7; the D is unclear. The germline V gene has CDR1 MDHEN and CDR2 SYDVKM. The CDR3 totals 13 residues. V was clipped by 4 bases and J by 0 bases, with 7 bases between them. CDR3 amino acids: CASSSGYSYEQYF. CDR3 sequence (DNA): TGTGCCAGCAGTTCAGGATACTCCTACGAGCAGTACTTC.

This chain uses TRBV10-3 with TRBJ2-7, with D hard to call. The CDR3 spans 13 residues. V gave up 0 bases and J gave up 4 bases, with 7 bases separating them. Germline V lookup: CDR1 ENHRY, CDR2 SYGVKD. The CDR3 loop is CAISESGQYEQYF. The DNA for the CDR3 is TGTGCCATCAGTGAGTCTGGGCAGTACGAGCAGTACTTC.

This chain connects TRBV28 to TRBJ2-7, with TRBD2 identical over 8 bases. J was trimmed by 3 bases and V by 10 bases; bases with no gene match: 14. The germline gives CDR1 MDHEN, CDR2 SYDVKM. This CDR3 comprises 15 residues. Here the CDR3 DNA reads TGTGCCACTACACCCGGGGGGGCTAGGGACTACGAGCAGTACTTC. It yields the protein CATTPGGARDYEQYF.

The rearrangement links TRBV7-8 to TRBJ2-5, with D perhaps TRBD1 (5 bases). Germline V gene sequence: CDR1 SGHVS, CDR2 FQNEAQ. The V and J ends lost 5 bases and 2 bases respectively, with 12 bases between them. The CDR3 totals 14 residues. CDR3 amino acids: CASSPLQVQETQYF. CDR3 bases: TGTGCCAGCAGCCCTCTACAGGTACAAGAGACCCAGTACTTC.

The rearrangement joins TRBV2 to TRBJ2-2; 8 nucleotides agree with TRBD1. V gave up 0 bases and J gave up 6 bases; unmatched junction bases: 0. CDR3 size: 14 residues. The germline gives CDR1 SNHLY, CDR2 FYNNEI. Written as DNA, the CDR3 is TGTGCCAGCAGTGAAGCGACAGGGGCCGGGGAGCTGTTTTTT. Its protein product is CASSEATGAGELFF.